This T cell receptor beta chain comes out of a study of blood T cell repertoires in COVID-19. Looking at the study overall: Samples representing acute and convalescent COVID-19 were sourced from the United States, Italy and Spain. T cells, B-cell-depleted T cells, or PBMCs provided the cDNA or gDNA that served as material.

In the original analysis: Scientists estimated how many nucleated cells there were by amplifying reference gene primers. Profiling relied on immunoSEQ multiplex PCR, and the TCRdb table lists in-frame clones only, not all of them. Clone size and the V and J calls come from that table; the DNA yielded D and trimming. There are 150,000 to 200,000 clones in the sample; approximately 83% occur only once, and over 2.5% lies in the top ten. The CDR3 has 17 residues. The junction had 10 bases not matched to a gene; V was cut back by 2 bases and J by 6 bases. The receptor's source is a man aged 55 to 70 with acute or convalescent COVID-19. The rearrangement uses TRBV6-7 and TRBJ1-6; 7 bases map to TRBD1. TRBV6-7 is flagged as an ORF with uncertain function. Sequencing was done on a sample of peripheral blood. CDR3 in amino acids: CASSYHGWDRVNSPLHF. The CDR3 bases are TGTGCCAGCAGTTACCACGGTTGGGACAGAGTTAATTCACCCCTCCACTTT.